Listed below are T cell receptor beta chains from one sample, sequenced in a study of T cells expressing NK-cell markers. For each CDR3 protein, TCRdb gives one entry from its re-call of the 5' RACE reads, without DNA. Listed are 350,000 to 450,000 distinct CDR3 sequences; around 5.2% falls within the top ten. The specimen was blood T cells: a sorted CD56 or NKG2C T cell subset, CD4+ or CD8+ T cells, or bulk PBMC T cells (not recorded which). All receptors come from a man aged 18-70 years in good health. Both conserved end residues are part of each CDR3.

>TRBJ2-1|TRBV27
CASSLYAAGTSGGEQFF
>TRBJ2-1|TRBV5-1
CASSGRGGIDEQFF
>TRBJ2-1|TRBV12-5
CASGLVPGTTDNEQFF
>TRBJ2-4|TRBV10-3
CAISRDRWMGAKNIQYF
>TRBJ1-1|TRBV20-1
CSARGQGGSTEAFF
>TRBJ2-1|TRBV20-1
CSAARGLTADNEQFF
>TRBJ2-1|TRBV20-1
CSARAGLAGPYNEQFF
>TRBJ1-2|TRBV20-1
CSASRGQGARHGYTF
>TRBJ2-6|TRBV20-1
CSARARAHSGANVLTF
>TRBJ2-5|TRBV29-1
CSVDDFSGGAGFWTQYF
>TRBJ1-5|TRBV18
CASSPWEGADQPQHF
>TRBJ2-2|TRBV7-6
CASSSGTGYNTGELFF
>TRBJ2-3|TRBV7-8
CASSFAQGFSTDTQYF
>TRBJ2-3|TRBV5-1
CASSPTSRGDTQYF
>TRBJ2-3|TRBV6-1
CASSRASGYITTDTQYF
>TRBJ1-2|TRBV12-3/TRBV12-4
CASLSRWDGGYTF
>TRBJ1-1|TRBV11-2
CASSSQTEVNTEAFF
>TRBJ2-1|TRBV9
CASSPTLAGGFSEQFF
>TRBJ2-1|TRBV5-1
CASSLAVTSGGVYNEQFF
>TRBJ2-1|TRBV12-3/TRBV12-4
CASSTGAGTYNEQFF
>TRBJ2-5|TRBV20-1
CSAKDGLQAETQYF
>TRBJ2-7|TRBV11-2
CASSLDLAGGTYEQYF
>TRBJ2-3|TRBV29-1
CSAGTEGADTQYF
>TRBJ1-1|TRBV6-6
CASRSSVSEAFF
>TRBJ2-7|TRBV19
CASSIYEGYEQYF
>TRBJ2-7|TRBV7-6
CASSLGERGGLYEQYF
>TRBJ1-1|TRBV30
CAWSEAGRKAFF
>TRBJ2-7|TRBV27
CASSPYRGYSSYEQYF
>TRBJ2-1|TRBV6-1
CASGLSPSYNEQFF
>TRBJ2-7|TRBV21-1
CASSNRGPHEQYF
>TRBJ2-1|TRBV18
CASSFTEGNEQFF
>TRBJ1-6|TRBV7-8
CASSLQTGANSPLHF
>TRBJ1-1|TRBV6-1
CASSRQGEAFF
>TRBJ2-1|TRBV6-5
CASSRGTGSVSGYEQFF
>TRBJ2-5|TRBV2
CASRRDLPRETQYF
>TRBJ2-5|TRBV2
CASSPLPGAPKEFQETQYF
>TRBJ2-3|TRBV20-1
CSARDSRTSTDTQYF
>TRBJ2-1|TRBV24-1
CATSDLSGGNEQFF
>TRBJ1-5|TRBV18
CASSPPGQGSNQPQHF
>TRBJ2-7|TRBV5-1
CASSLVMQGRGEQYF
>TRBJ2-7|TRBV28
CASRYGGPGSGYEQYF